One TCR beta chain is described in this entry. What it binds is unknown. The CDR3 extends over 14 amino acids. Germline CDR1 MNHEY, CDR2 SMNVEV (reference sequence). The V end lost 8 bases, the J end lost 4 bases, and 17 bases lay between the germline ends. The data stem from a study of long-term antiretroviral therapy in people with HIV. With survey level as its setting, the immunoSEQ assay was v3.0. Assay: immunoSEQ multiplex PCR; the TCRdb copy retains only in-frame clones and omits some. The repertoire includes some 20,000 clones, 60% to 80% of them detected once, and 9.5% to 14% sits in the top ten. Study-level points and caveats: The study collected blood between about 2003 and 2017, possibly under older ART regimens.

Each donor had at least one pre-ART and at least two post-ART PBMC samples. This chain joins TRBV27 and TRBJ1-2; D is unclear. The sample was unsorted PBMCs, taken 2.3 years after starting antiretroviral therapy. This clonotype originated in a woman between 35 and 50 years old with HIV. The CDR3 nucleotides read TGTGCCAGCCGAAACTCCGACGGACTCTATGGCTACACCTTC. Residues: CASRNSDGLYGYTF.